What follows is one T cell receptor beta chain and its context. The sample belongs to a study of blood T cell repertoires in COVID-19. The data were produced by immunoSEQ multiplex PCR, yet TCRdb's version contains in-frame clones alone and is incomplete. The sample contains 150,000 to 200,000 clones, 80% to 90% of which appear only once. The ends were cut back, 0 bases at V and 4 bases at J, with 2 bases in the middle. Germline V gene data show CDR1 as SGHTA and CDR2 as FQGNSA. This CDR3 spans 12 amino acids. The chain couples TRBV7-2 to TRBJ2-3; D call uncertain. The sequencing sample was made of peripheral blood. This sequence originates from a man aged 55-75 years with acute or convalescent COVID-19. The CDR3 DNA follows: TGTGCCAGCAGCTTAGCCGCAGATACGCAGTATTTT. It encodes CASSLAADTQYF.